These T cell receptor beta chains were read from a single sample in a study of cytotoxic CD8 clonotypes in ibrutinib-treated CLL. The assay was immunoSEQ multiplex PCR, and TCRdb's table has in-frame clones only and misses some. The sample records some 160,000 clones, about 80% being singletons. The specimen was PBMCs, collected after 12 months of ibrutinib treatment. The receptor set was obtained from a human donor with chronic lymphocytic leukemia. Both conserved end residues are part of each CDR3. Fields, in order: clone size, V gene, D gene, J gene, CDR3 DNA, CDR3 protein. A D gene is named only where the DNA matches it firmly. Some rows mark clone size as missing; the rest say once, few, many or name a class of expanded clone.

clone_size: -; v_call: TRBV6-5; d_call: -; j_call: TRBJ2-4; cdr3_nt: TGTGCCAGCAGTTATGGTACCTCCTCGGGCATTCAGTACTTC; cdr3_aa: CASSYGTSSGIQYF
clone_size: -; v_call: TRBV2; d_call: -; j_call: TRBJ1-1; cdr3_nt: TGTGCCAGCAGTGGCTCCCATCCGATGAACACTGAAGCTTTCTTT; cdr3_aa: CASSGSHPMNTEAFF
clone_size: -; v_call: TRBV15; d_call: TRBD1; j_call: TRBJ2-5; cdr3_nt: TGTGCCACCAGCACCCAGGGGGCGGCGGGCTCCCAAGAGACCCAGTACTTC; cdr3_aa: CATSTQGAAGSQETQYF
clone_size: -; v_call: TRBV18; d_call: -; j_call: TRBJ1-5; cdr3_nt: TGTGCCAGCGTTGACAGTAGCAATCAGCCCCAGCATTTT; cdr3_aa: CASVDSSNQPQHF
clone_size: -; v_call: TRBV6-1; d_call: -; j_call: TRBJ1-4; cdr3_nt: -; cdr3_aa: CASSFGQGAWELFF
clone_size: -; v_call: TRBV11-1; d_call: -; j_call: TRBJ2-5; cdr3_nt: TGTGCCAGCAGCTCCGAAGGTGGGATCCGAGAGACCCAGTACTTC; cdr3_aa: CASSSEGGIRETQYF
clone_size: many; v_call: TRBV5-1; d_call: TRBD1; j_call: TRBJ1-2; cdr3_nt: TGCGCCAGCAGCTCGAAACAGGGGAACTATGGCTACACCTTC; cdr3_aa: CASSSKQGNYGYTF
clone_size: -; v_call: TRBV19; d_call: TRBD1; j_call: TRBJ2-3; cdr3_nt: TGTGCCAGTAGTAGAACCGGGACAGTAAGCACAGATACGCAGTATTTT; cdr3_aa: CASSRTGTVSTDTQYF
clone_size: once; v_call: TRBV7-2; d_call: -; j_call: TRBJ1-5; cdr3_nt: TGTGCCAGCAGCCGTGGAGAGGGCGGGCAGCCCCAGCATTTT; cdr3_aa: CASSRGEGGQPQHF
clone_size: -; v_call: TRBV18; d_call: TRBD1; j_call: TRBJ1-2; cdr3_nt: TGTGCCAGCTCTACGGGACAGGGGAGGATAAATTTCTATGGCTACACCTTC; cdr3_aa: CASSTGQGRINFYGYTF
clone_size: -; v_call: TRBV7-2; d_call: -; j_call: TRBJ1-2; cdr3_nt: TGTGCCAGCAGCTTAGACCTGCCTGGCTACACCTTC; cdr3_aa: CASSLDLPGYTF
clone_size: -; v_call: TRBV5-1; d_call: -; j_call: TRBJ2-1; cdr3_nt: TGCGCCAGCAGCTTGCCGGCAAGCGGGACAGAGCAGTTCTTC; cdr3_aa: CASSLPASGTEQFF
clone_size: -; v_call: TRBV6-1; d_call: TRBD1; j_call: TRBJ1-2; cdr3_nt: TGTGCCAGCACCCAGGGGAGACAGGGGGTCGGTGGCTACACCTTC; cdr3_aa: CASTQGRQGVGGYTF
clone_size: -; v_call: TRBV7-3; d_call: -; j_call: TRBJ2-2; cdr3_nt: TGTGCCAGCAGCTATTACGGCAACACGAACACCGGGGAGCTGTTTTTT; cdr3_aa: CASSYYGNTNTGELFF
clone_size: -; v_call: TRBV6-4; d_call: TRBD1; j_call: TRBJ1-2; cdr3_nt: TGTGCCAGCAGTGAGGATCAGAGGACAGGGCTGATTTATGGCTACACCTTC; cdr3_aa: CASSEDQRTGLIYGYTF
clone_size: -; v_call: TRBV4-2; d_call: -; j_call: TRBJ2-3; cdr3_nt: TGTGCCAGCAGTCAAAAAGGGTTAGATACGCAGTATTTT; cdr3_aa: CASSQKGLDTQYF
clone_size: few; v_call: TRBV7-9; d_call: -; j_call: TRBJ1-5; cdr3_nt: TGTGCCAGCAGCTTACCTACAGTGTATAGCAATCAGCCCCAGCATTTT; cdr3_aa: CASSLPTVYSNQPQHF
clone_size: -; v_call: TRBV7-7; d_call: -; j_call: TRBJ2-2; cdr3_nt: TGTGCCAGCAGCTTAGCCCCGGCCACCGGGGAGCTGTTTTTT; cdr3_aa: CASSLAPATGELFF
clone_size: -; v_call: TRBV19; d_call: -; j_call: TRBJ2-3; cdr3_nt: TGTGCCAGTAGCAACCAGCGGGTGGCTATAGATACGCAGTATTTT; cdr3_aa: CASSNQRVAIDTQYF
clone_size: -; v_call: TRBV7-2; d_call: -; j_call: TRBJ1-1; cdr3_nt: TGTGCCAGCAGCTTAGATCTTGGTGAAGCTTTCTTT; cdr3_aa: CASSLDLGEAFF
clone_size: -; v_call: TRBV4-2; d_call: -; j_call: TRBJ1-2; cdr3_nt: TGTGCCAGCAGCCAAGATTCGGCGAGGGGCTACACCTTC; cdr3_aa: CASSQDSARGYTF
clone_size: -; v_call: TRBV6-6; d_call: -; j_call: TRBJ1-4; cdr3_nt: TGTGCCAGCAGTCACCCTTCGGACAGAAATGAAAAACTGTTTTTT; cdr3_aa: CASSHPSDRNEKLFF
clone_size: few; v_call: TRBV18; d_call: TRBD1; j_call: TRBJ1-5; cdr3_nt: TGTGCCAGCTCACGGACAGGGGGTAACAATCAGCCCCAGCATTTT; cdr3_aa: CASSRTGGNNQPQHF
clone_size: -; v_call: TRBV10-3; d_call: -; j_call: TRBJ1-2; cdr3_nt: TGTGCCATCAGTGATGGTCGCCCAGGGCGTGATGGCTACACCTTC; cdr3_aa: CAISDGRPGRDGYTF
clone_size: -; v_call: TRBV6-5; d_call: -; j_call: TRBJ2-5; cdr3_nt: TGTGCCAGCAGGGCCCGAGGGGCTTTCCAAGAGACCCAGTACTTC; cdr3_aa: CASRARGAFQETQYF
clone_size: -; v_call: TRBV7-2; d_call: -; j_call: TRBJ1-2; cdr3_nt: TGTGCCAGCAGCTTATCAACAGGGCTTGGCTATGGCTACACCTTC; cdr3_aa: CASSLSTGLGYGYTF
clone_size: -; v_call: TRBV13; d_call: -; j_call: TRBJ1-2; cdr3_nt: TGTGCCAGCAGCTACGACAGGCCCCGGGGTGGCTACACCTTC; cdr3_aa: CASSYDRPRGGYTF
clone_size: -; v_call: TRBV9; d_call: -; j_call: TRBJ1-3; cdr3_nt: TGTGCCAGCAGCGTAGAGGGCGGCTGGAGGAACACCATATATTTT; cdr3_aa: CASSVEGGWRNTIYF
clone_size: -; v_call: TRBV5-1; d_call: -; j_call: TRBJ1-5; cdr3_nt: TGCGCCAGCAGCTTGGGGGGGAACTTTAATCAGCCCCAGCATTTT; cdr3_aa: CASSLGGNFNQPQHF
clone_size: -; v_call: TRBV30; d_call: -; j_call: TRBJ1-6; cdr3_nt: TGTGCCTGGACGGGACAAACAAATTCACCCCTCCACTTT; cdr3_aa: CAWTGQTNSPLHF
clone_size: -; v_call: TRBV7-2; d_call: TRBD1; j_call: TRBJ1-5; cdr3_nt: TGTGCCAGCAGCCAGGGACAGGGAGGTCAGCCCCAGCATTTT; cdr3_aa: CASSQGQGGQPQHF
clone_size: -; v_call: TRBV5-1; d_call: -; j_call: TRBJ2-2; cdr3_nt: TGCGCCAGCAGGCAGGGTGGCACCGGGGAGCTGTTTTTT; cdr3_aa: CASRQGGTGELFF
clone_size: -; v_call: TRBV4-1; d_call: TRBD1; j_call: TRBJ2-7; cdr3_nt: TGCGCCAGCAGCCAAGATGGACAGGCTGGGGGAAAGTACTTC; cdr3_aa: CASSQDGQAGGKYF
clone_size: once; v_call: TRBV19; d_call: -; j_call: TRBJ2-1; cdr3_nt: TGTGCCAGTAGTATTGAAGTAGGGACAACCTACAATGAGCAGTTCTTC; cdr3_aa: CASSIEVGTTYNEQFF
clone_size: -; v_call: TRBV7-2; d_call: -; j_call: TRBJ2-3; cdr3_nt: TGTGCCAGCAGCTTAGAAGTGATGCCAGATACGCAGTATTTT; cdr3_aa: CASSLEVMPDTQYF
clone_size: -; v_call: TRBV27; d_call: -; j_call: TRBJ2-1; cdr3_nt: TGTGCCAGCAGGCAGGACCGGGACGGTTACAATGAGCAGTTCTTC; cdr3_aa: CASRQDRDGYNEQFF
clone_size: -; v_call: TRBV28; d_call: -; j_call: TRBJ2-3; cdr3_nt: TGTGCCAGCAGTTCTACGGGGAGCCCGCCTAGCACAGATACGCAGTATTTT; cdr3_aa: CASSSTGSPPSTDTQYF
clone_size: -; v_call: TRBV28; d_call: -; j_call: TRBJ1-3; cdr3_nt: TGTGCCAGCAGATCCTCGATCCCCGGCTCTGGAAACACCATATATTTT; cdr3_aa: CASRSSIPGSGNTIYF
clone_size: once; v_call: TRBV2; d_call: -; j_call: TRBJ2-1; cdr3_nt: TGTGCCAGCAATCCAGCGGCGAGCTCCTACAATGAGCAGTTCTTC; cdr3_aa: CASNPAASSYNEQFF
clone_size: few; v_call: TRBV4-1; d_call: TRBD1; j_call: TRBJ2-7; cdr3_nt: TGCGCCAGCAGCCAAGCCACAGGGGGTCAATACGAGCAGTACTTC; cdr3_aa: CASSQATGGQYEQYF
clone_size: -; v_call: TRBV11-2; d_call: TRBD2; j_call: TRBJ2-1; cdr3_nt: TGTGCCAGCAGCTCCCTCGGGACTAGCGGGAGAAATGAGCAGTTCTTC; cdr3_aa: CASSSLGTSGRNEQFF
clone_size: few; v_call: TRBV28; d_call: -; j_call: TRBJ1-2; cdr3_nt: TGTGCCACCTCTGGGGGCAGAGTCTATGGCTACACCTTC; cdr3_aa: CATSGGRVYGYTF
clone_size: -; v_call: TRBV2; d_call: TRBD2; j_call: TRBJ2-1; cdr3_nt: TGTGCCAGCAGTGATATGAGCGGGGGACTATACAATGAGCAGTTCTTC; cdr3_aa: CASSDMSGGLYNEQFF
clone_size: few; v_call: TRBV28; d_call: -; j_call: TRBJ1-4; cdr3_nt: TGTGCCAGCGGGAATGAAAAACTGTTTTTT; cdr3_aa: CASGNEKLFF
clone_size: -; v_call: TRBV12-2; d_call: -; j_call: TRBJ2-4; cdr3_nt: TGTGCAAGTCGCTTAGCGGGGGACTTTGTGGAGTACTTC; cdr3_aa: CASRLAGDFVEYF
clone_size: -; v_call: TRBV30; d_call: TRBD1; j_call: TRBJ2-7; cdr3_nt: TGTGCCTGGAGACAGGGGACCTACGAGCAGTACTTC; cdr3_aa: CAWRQGTYEQYF
clone_size: -; v_call: TRBV2; d_call: -; j_call: TRBJ1-1; cdr3_nt: TGTGCCAGAAAGGGGGGGAACACTGAAGCTTTCTTT; cdr3_aa: CARKGGNTEAFF
clone_size: once; v_call: TRBV28; d_call: TRBD1; j_call: TRBJ1-4; cdr3_nt: TGTGCCAGCAGTTCGATTACAGGGGGGGCCCTAGAAAAACTGTTTTTT; cdr3_aa: CASSSITGGALEKLFF
clone_size: -; v_call: TRBV4-3; d_call: -; j_call: TRBJ2-7; cdr3_nt: TGCGCCAGCAGCCAAGAGTGGACTCATCACGAGCAGTACTTC; cdr3_aa: CASSQEWTHHEQYF
clone_size: -; v_call: TRBV28; d_call: -; j_call: TRBJ1-1; cdr3_nt: TGTGCCAGCAGAGGACAGTATCGGGGAATGAACACTGAAGCTTTCTTT; cdr3_aa: CASRGQYRGMNTEAFF
clone_size: -; v_call: TRBV7-8; d_call: TRBD2; j_call: TRBJ2-7; cdr3_nt: TGTGCCAGCAGCTTGCAAGAGACTAGCGGGTACGAGCAGTACTTC; cdr3_aa: CASSLQETSGYEQYF